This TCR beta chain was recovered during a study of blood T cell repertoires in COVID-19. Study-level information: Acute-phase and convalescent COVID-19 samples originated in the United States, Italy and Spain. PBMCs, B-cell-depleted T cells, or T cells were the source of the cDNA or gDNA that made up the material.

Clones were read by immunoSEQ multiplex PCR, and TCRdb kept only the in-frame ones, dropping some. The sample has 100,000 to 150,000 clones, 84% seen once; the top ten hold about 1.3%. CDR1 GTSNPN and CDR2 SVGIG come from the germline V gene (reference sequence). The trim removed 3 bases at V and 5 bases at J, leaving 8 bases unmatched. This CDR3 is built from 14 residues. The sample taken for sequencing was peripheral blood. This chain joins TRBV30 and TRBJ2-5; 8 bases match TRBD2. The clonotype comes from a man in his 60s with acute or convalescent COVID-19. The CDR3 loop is CAWSEGTSRETQYF. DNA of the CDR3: TGTGCCTGGAGCGAAGGGACTAGTAGGGAGACCCAGTACTTC.